This T cell receptor (beta chain) was captured by sequencing in a study of T cell changes during pregnancy in multiple sclerosis. This CDR3 comprises 14 residues. CDR1 is PRHDT and CDR2 is FYEKMQ in the germline V gene (reference sequence). After removal of 3 bases from V and 2 bases from J, the junction contained 3 bases not matched to a gene. This table comes from immunoSEQ multiplex PCR, and its TCRdb copy is limited to in-frame clones, with some not included. Here the sample spans roughly 58,000 clones, 90% being singletons. This clone appeared a single time. V usage is TRBV13 and J usage is TRBJ2-5, with 7 bases lining up with TRBD1. The receptor was isolated from a female donor with multiple sclerosis, enrolled in a pregnancy study. The sample consisted of CD8+ T cells from peripheral blood mononuclear cells, taken before pregnancy. This CDR3 is CASSLGQLQETQYF. The CDR3 DNA reads as TGTGCCAGCAGCTTGGGACAGCTTCAAGAGACCCAGTACTTC.